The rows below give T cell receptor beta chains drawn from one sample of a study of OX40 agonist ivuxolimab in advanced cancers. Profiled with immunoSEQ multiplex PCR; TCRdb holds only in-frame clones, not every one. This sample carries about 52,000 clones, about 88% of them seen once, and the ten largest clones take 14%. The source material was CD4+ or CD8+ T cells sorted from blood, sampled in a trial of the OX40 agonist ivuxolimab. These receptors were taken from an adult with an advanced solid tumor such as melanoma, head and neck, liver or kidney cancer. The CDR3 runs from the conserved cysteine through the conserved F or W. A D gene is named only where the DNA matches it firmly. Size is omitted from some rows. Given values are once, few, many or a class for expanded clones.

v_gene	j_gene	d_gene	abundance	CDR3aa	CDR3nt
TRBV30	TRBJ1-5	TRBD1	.	CAWSPDRGVSNQPQHF	TGTGCCTGGAGCCCGGACAGGGGGGTAAGCAATCAGCCCCAGCATTTT
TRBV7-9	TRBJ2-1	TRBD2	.	CASSQETSGAYNEQFF	TGTGCCAGCAGCCAAGAAACTAGCGGGGCGTACAATGAGCAGTTCTTC
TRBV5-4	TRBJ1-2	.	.	CASSLPDRSTPGYTF	TGTGCCAGCAGCTTGCCAGATCGGTCAACACCTGGCTACACCTTC
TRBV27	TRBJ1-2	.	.	CASSFAGHGYTF	TGTGCCAGCAGTTTCGCAGGCCATGGCTACACCTTC
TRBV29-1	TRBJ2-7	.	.	CSVEFPGSYEQYF	TGCAGCGTTGAATTCCCGGGATCCTACGAGCAGTACTTC
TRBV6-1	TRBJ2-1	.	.	CASSDPLRDEQFF	TGTGCCAGCAGTGACCCCCTCCGGGATGAGCAGTTCTTC
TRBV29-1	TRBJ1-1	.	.	CSVEFRGKTEAFF	TGCAGCGTTGAATTTAGGGGGAAGACTGAAGCTTTCTTT
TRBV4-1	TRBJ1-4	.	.	CASSQEAGGVGEKLFF	TGCGCCAGCAGCCAAGAGGCGGGGGGCGTTGGTGAAAAACTGTTTTTT
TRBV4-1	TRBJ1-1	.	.	CASRTGGRVFF	TGCGCCAGCAGAACTGGCGGTCGAGTTTTCTTT
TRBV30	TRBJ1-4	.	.	CAWSPSFREKLFF	TGTGCCTGGAGCCCCTCATTTAGGGAAAAACTGTTTTTT
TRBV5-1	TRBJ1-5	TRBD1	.	CASSPGTGNQPQHF	TGCGCCAGCAGCCCCGGGACAGGTAATCAGCCCCAGCATTTT
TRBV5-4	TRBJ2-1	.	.	CASSFIEIDNEQFF	TGTGCCAGCAGCTTTATCGAAATTGACAATGAGCAGTTCTTC
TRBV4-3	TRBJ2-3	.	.	CASSQDLGATDTQYF	TGCGCCAGCAGCCAAGATCTAGGGGCAACAGATACGCAGTATTTT
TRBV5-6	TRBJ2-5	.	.	CASSLGWTRETQYF	TGTGCCAGCAGCTTAGGTTGGACCCGGGAGACCCAGTACTTC
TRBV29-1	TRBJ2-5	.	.	CSVEDRGGQETQYF	TGCAGCGTTGAAGATCGTGGAGGACAAGAGACCCAGTACTTC
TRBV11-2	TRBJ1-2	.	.	CASSLRQGHYGYTF	TGTGCCAGCAGCTTAAGGCAGGGGCACTATGGCTACACCTTC
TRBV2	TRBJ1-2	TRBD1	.	CASSDEGAGYGYTF	TGTGCCAGCAGTGACGAGGGGGCAGGCTATGGCTACACCTTC
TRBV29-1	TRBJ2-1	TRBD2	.	CSAGTSVEQFF	TGCAGCGCCGGGACTAGCGTTGAGCAGTTCTTC
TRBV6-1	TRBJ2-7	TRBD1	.	CATGQGRNEQYF	TGTGCCACTGGACAGGGAAGGAACGAGCAGTACTTC
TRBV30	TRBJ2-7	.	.	CAWSYEQYF	TGTGCCTGGAGCTACGAGCAGTACTTC
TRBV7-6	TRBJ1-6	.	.	CASSSSLWGSNSPLHF	TGTGCCAGCAGCTCCTCGCTTTGGGGTTCGAATTCACCCCTCCACTTT
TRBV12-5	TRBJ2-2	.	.	CASAYGTGELFF	TGTGCTAGTGCCTATGGGACCGGGGAGCTGTTTTTT
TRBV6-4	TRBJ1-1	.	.	CASRGGGTEAFF	TGTGCCAGCAGAGGGGGGGGGACTGAAGCTTTCTTT
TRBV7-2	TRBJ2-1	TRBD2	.	CASSLLSGGDPSYNEQFF	TGTGCCAGCAGCCTCCTTAGCGGGGGGGATCCCTCCTACAATGAGCAGTTCTTC
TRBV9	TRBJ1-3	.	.	CASSVEGENTIYF	TGTGCCAGCAGCGTAGAAGGGGAAAACACCATATATTTT
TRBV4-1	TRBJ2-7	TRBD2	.	CASSQALLAGSSSYEQYF	TGCGCCAGCAGCCAAGCGTTACTAGCGGGGTCCAGCTCCTACGAGCAGTACTTC
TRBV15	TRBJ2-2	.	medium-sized	CATSKGNTGELFF	TGTGCCACCAGCAAGGGGAACACCGGGGAGCTGTTTTTT
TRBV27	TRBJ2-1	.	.	CASSSAGDSYNEQFF	TGTGCCAGCAGTTCCGCCGGTGACAGCTACAATGAGCAGTTCTTC
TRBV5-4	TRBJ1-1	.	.	CASTAPPGEAFF	TGTGCCAGCACCGCCCCTCCGGGGGAAGCTTTCTTT
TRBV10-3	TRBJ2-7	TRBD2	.	CAISARGDSYEQYF	TGTGCCATCAGTGCTCGGGGGGACTCCTACGAGCAGTACTTC
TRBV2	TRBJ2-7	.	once	CASRWDNYEQYF	TGTGCCAGCAGGTGGGACAACTACGAGCAGTACTTC
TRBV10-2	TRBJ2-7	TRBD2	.	CASSEPGGTSPYEQYF	TGCGCCAGCAGTGAGCCTGGAGGGACTAGCCCCTACGAGCAGTACTTC
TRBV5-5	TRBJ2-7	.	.	CASSHEGVGTYEQYF	TGTGCCAGCAGCCACGAGGGGGTTGGCACCTACGAGCAGTACTTC
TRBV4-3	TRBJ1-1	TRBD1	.	CASSQDYRGDTEAFF	TGCGCCAGCAGCCAAGATTACAGGGGGGACACTGAAGCTTTCTTT
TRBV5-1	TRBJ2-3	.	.	CASSRGLLGADTQYF	TGCGCCAGCAGCAGAGGACTTCTCGGGGCAGATACGCAGTATTTT
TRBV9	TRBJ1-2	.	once	CASSPGLAIGGANYGYTF	TGTGCCAGCAGCCCCGGGCTGGCCATAGGGGGAGCTAACTATGGCTACACCTTC
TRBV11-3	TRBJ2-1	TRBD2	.	CASSRTSGDNEQFF	TGTGCCAGCAGCCGTACTAGCGGGGACAATGAGCAGTTCTTC
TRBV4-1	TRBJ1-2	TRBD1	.	CASSPRAGGYGYTF	TGCGCCAGCAGCCCCCGAGCAGGGGGATATGGCTACACCTTC
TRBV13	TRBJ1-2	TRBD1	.	CASSGADRGLYGYTF	TGTGCCAGCAGCGGAGCTGACAGGGGGTTATATGGCTACACCTTC
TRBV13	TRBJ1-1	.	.	CASTIDNPNTEAFF	TGTGCCAGCACTATAGATAATCCGAACACTGAAGCTTTCTTT
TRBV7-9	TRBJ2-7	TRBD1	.	CASSLAQGIYYEQYF	TGTGCCAGCAGCTTAGCACAGGGGATTTACTACGAGCAGTACTTC
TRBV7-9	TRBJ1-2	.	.	CASSLGEGGYTF	TGTGCCAGCAGCTTGGGGGAGGGTGGCTACACCTTC
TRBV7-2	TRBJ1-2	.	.	CASSSPGEVSYGYTF	TGTGCCAGCAGCTCCCCAGGAGAGGTTTCCTATGGCTACACCTTC
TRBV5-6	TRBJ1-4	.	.	CASSSDLESNEKLFF	TGTGCCAGCAGCTCCGACCTTGAATCCAATGAAAAACTGTTTTTT
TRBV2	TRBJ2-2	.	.	CASALGPGGNTGELFF	TGTGCCAGCGCTTTAGGTCCCGGGGGGAACACCGGGGAGCTGTTTTTT
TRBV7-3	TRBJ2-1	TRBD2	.	CASSLTGGALNEQFF	TGTGCCAGCAGCTTAACCGGGGGGGCCTTGAATGAGCAGTTCTTC
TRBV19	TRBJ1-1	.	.	CASTYDRRNTEAFF	TGTGCCAGTACTTATGACAGGCGGAACACTGAAGCTTTCTTT
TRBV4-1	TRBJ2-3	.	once	CASSQDGRVTDTQYF	TGCGCCAGCAGCCAAGATGGTAGGGTGACAGATACGCAGTATTTT
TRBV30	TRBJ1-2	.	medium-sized	CAWSVHTDLYGYTF	TGTGCCTGGAGTGTACACACAGACCTCTATGGCTACACCTTC
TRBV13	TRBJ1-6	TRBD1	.	CASSLGLTGAGSPLHF	TGTGCCAGCAGCTTAGGCTTGACAGGGGCGGGTTCACCCCTCCACTTT
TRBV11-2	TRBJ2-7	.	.	CASSHYSYEQYF	TGTGCCAGCAGCCATTACAGCTACGAGCAGTACTTC
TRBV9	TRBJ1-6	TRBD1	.	CASSDGTGGNSPLHF	TGTGCCAGCAGCGACGGGACAGGGGGGAATTCACCCCTCCACTTT
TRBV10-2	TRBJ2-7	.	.	CASSDEGGTYEQYF	TGCGCCAGCAGTGATGAAGGGGGGACCTACGAGCAGTACTTC